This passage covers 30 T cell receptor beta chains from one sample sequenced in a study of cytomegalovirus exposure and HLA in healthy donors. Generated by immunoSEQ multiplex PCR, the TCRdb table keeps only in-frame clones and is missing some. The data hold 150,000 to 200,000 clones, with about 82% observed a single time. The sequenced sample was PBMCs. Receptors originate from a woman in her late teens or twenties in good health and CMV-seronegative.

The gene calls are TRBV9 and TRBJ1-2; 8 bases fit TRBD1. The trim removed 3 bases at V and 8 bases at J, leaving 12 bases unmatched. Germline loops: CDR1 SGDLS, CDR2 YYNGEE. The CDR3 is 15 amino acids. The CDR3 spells CASSASTNRGSGYTF. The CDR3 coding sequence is TGTGCCAGCAGCGCCTCTACCAACAGGGGGAGCGGCTACACCTTC.

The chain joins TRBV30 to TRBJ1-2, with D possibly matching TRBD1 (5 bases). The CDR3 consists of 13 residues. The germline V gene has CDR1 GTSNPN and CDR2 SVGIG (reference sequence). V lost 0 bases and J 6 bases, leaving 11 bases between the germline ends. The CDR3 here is CAWSVIGEDGYTF. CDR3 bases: TGTGCCTGGAGTGTAATAGGGGAGGATGGCTACACCTTC.

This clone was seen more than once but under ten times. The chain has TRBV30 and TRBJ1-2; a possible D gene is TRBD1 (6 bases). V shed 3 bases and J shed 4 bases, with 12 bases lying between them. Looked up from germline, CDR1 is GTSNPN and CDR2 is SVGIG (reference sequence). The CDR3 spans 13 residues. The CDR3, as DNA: TGTGCCTGGAGCAAACAGGGCCTCTATGGCTACACCTTC. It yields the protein CAWSKQGLYGYTF.

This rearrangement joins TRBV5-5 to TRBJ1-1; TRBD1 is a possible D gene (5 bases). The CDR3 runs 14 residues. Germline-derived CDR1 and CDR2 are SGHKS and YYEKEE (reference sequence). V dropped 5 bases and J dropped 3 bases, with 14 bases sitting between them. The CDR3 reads CASSPRGPDTEAFF. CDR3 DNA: TGTGCCAGCAGTCCTAGGGGTCCAGACACTGAAGCTTTCTTT.

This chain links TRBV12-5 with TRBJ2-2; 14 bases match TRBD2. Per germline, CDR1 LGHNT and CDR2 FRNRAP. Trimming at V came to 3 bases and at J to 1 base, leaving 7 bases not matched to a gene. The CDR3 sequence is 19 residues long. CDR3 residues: CASGFLVGLAGENTGELFF. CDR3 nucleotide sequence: TGTGCTAGTGGTTTTCTGGTGGGACTAGCGGGAGAGAACACCGGGGAGCTGTTTTTT.

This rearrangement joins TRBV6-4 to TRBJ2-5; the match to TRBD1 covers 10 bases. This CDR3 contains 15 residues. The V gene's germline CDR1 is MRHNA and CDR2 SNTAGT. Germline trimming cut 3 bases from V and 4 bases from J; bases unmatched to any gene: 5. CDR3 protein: CASSEGGTGAETQYF. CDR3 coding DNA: TGTGCCAGCAGTGAGGGAGGGACAGGGGCAGAGACCCAGTACTTC.

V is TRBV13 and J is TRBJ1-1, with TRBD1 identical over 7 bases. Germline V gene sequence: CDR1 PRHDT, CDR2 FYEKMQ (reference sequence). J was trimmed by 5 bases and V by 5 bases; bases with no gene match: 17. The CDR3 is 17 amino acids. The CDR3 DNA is TGTGCCAGCAGCCCCCGGGACAGCATCGAATGGGGGACTGAAGCTTTCTTT. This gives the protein CASSPRDSIEWGTEAFF.

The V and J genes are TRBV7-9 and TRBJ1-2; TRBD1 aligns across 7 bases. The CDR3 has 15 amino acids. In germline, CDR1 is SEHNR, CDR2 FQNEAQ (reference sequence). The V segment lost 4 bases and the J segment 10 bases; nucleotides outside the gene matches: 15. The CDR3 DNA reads TGTGCCAGCAGCTCCGAAACCTCGACAGGGACAATCTACACCTTC. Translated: CASSSETSTGTIYTF. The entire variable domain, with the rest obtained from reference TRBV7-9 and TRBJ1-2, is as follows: DTGVSQNPRHKITKRGQNVTFRCDPISEHNRLYWYRQTLGQGPEFLTYFQNEAQLEKSRLLSDRFSAERPKGSFSTLEIQRTEQGDSAMYLCASSSETSTGTIYTFGSGTRLTVV.

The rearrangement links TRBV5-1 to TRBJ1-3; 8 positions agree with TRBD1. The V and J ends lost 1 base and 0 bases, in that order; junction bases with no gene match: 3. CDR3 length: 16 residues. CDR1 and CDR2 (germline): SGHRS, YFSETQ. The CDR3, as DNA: TGCGCCAGCAGCTTGAAGCAGGGGGCCTCTGGAAACACCATATATTTT. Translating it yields CASSLKQGASGNTIYF.

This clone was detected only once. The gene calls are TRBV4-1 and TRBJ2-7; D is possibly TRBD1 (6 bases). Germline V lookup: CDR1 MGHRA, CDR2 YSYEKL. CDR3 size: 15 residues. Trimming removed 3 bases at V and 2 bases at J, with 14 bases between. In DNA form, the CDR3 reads TGCGCCAGCAGCCAGGGATGGGGGCTGCCCTACGAGCAGTACTTC. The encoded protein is CASSQGWGLPYEQYF.

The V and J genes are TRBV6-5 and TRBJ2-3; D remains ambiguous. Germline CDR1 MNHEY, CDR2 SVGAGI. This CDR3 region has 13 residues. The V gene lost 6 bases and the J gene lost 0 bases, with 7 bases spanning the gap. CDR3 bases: TGTGCCAGCAGGGCACCTAGCACAGATACGCAGTATTTT. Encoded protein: CASRAPSTDTQYF.

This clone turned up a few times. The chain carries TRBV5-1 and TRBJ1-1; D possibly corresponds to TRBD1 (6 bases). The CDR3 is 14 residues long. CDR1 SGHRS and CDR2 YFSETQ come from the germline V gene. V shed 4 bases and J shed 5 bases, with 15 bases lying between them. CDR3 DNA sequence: TGCGCCAGCAGCCAAACAGGGTTTGGGACTGAAGCTTTCTTT. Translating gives CASSQTGFGTEAFF.

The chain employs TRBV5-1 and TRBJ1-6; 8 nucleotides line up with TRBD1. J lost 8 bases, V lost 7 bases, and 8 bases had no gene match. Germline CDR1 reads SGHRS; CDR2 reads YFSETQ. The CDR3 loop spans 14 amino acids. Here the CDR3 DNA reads TGCGCCAGCCAGCAACAGGGGGTCTATTCACCCCTCCACTTT. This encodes CASQQQGVYSPLHF.

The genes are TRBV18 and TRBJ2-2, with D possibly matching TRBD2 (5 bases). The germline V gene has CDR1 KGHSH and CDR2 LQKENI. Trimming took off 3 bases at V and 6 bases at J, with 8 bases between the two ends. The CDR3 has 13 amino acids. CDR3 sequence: CASSPDWAGELFF. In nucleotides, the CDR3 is TGTGCCAGCTCACCGGACTGGGCCGGGGAGCTGTTTTTT.

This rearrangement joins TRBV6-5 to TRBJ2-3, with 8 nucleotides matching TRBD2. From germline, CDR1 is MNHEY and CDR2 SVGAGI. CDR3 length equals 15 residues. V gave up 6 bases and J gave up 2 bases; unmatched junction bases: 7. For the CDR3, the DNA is TGTGCCAGCAGCCGCGGGACTAGAGACACAGATACGCAGTATTTT. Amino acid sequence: CASSRGTRDTDTQYF.

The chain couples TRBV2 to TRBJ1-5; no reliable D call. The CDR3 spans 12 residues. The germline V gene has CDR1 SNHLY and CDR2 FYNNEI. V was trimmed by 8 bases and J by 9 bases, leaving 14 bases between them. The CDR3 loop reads CASRGDIMPQHF. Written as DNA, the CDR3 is TGTGCCAGCCGAGGCGATATCATGCCCCAGCATTTT.

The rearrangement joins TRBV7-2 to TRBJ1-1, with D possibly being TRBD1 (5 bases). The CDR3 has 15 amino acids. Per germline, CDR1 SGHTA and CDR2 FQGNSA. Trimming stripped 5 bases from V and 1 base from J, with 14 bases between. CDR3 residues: CASSPPWGGNTEAFF. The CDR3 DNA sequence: TGTGCCAGCAGCCCCCCCTGGGGGGGGAACACTGAAGCTTTCTTT.

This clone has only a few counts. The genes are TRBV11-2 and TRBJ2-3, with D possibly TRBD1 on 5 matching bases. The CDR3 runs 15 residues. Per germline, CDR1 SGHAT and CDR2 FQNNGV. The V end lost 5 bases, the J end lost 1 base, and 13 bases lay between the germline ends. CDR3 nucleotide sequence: TGTGCCAGCAGCGCGCAGGGTATCGGCACAGATACGCAGTATTTT. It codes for CASSAQGIGTDTQYF.

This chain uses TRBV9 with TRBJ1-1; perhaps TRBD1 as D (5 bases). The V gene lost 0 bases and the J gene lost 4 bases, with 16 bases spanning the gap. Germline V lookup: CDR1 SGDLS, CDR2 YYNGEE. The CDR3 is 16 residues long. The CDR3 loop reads CASSVVGGLGATEAFF. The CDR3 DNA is TGTGCCAGCAGCGTAGTGGGGGGTCTTGGGGCCACTGAAGCTTTCTTT.

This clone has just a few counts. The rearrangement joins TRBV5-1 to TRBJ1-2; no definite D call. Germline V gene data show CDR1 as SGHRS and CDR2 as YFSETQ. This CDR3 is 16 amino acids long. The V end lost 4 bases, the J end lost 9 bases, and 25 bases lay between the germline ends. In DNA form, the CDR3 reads TGCGCCAGCAGCCTTAAACGCGATCCGGCCCCGACTAGCTACACCTTC. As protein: CASSLKRDPAPTSYTF.

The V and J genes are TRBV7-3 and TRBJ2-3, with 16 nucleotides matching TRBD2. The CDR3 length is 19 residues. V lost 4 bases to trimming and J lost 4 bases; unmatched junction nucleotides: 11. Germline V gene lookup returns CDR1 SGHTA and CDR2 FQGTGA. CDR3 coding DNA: TGTGCCAGCAGCTCATCCGGGACTAGCGGGGGGGCGTTCGCAGATACGCAGTATTTT. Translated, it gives CASSSSGTSGGAFADTQYF. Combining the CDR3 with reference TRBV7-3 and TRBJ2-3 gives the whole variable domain GAGVSQTPSNKVTEKGKYVELRCDPISGHTALYWYRQSLGQGPEFLIYFQGTGAADDSGLPNDRFFAVRPEGSVSTLKIQRTERGDSAVYLCASSSSGTSGGAFADTQYFGPGTRLTVL.

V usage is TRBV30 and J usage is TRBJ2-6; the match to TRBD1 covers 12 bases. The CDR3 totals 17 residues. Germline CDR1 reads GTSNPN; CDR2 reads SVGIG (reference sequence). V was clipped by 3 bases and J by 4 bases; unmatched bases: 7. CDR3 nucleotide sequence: TGTGCCTGGAGACGGGGACAGGGGGCGCCGGGGGCCAACGTCCTGACTTTC. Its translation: CAWRRGQGAPGANVLTF.

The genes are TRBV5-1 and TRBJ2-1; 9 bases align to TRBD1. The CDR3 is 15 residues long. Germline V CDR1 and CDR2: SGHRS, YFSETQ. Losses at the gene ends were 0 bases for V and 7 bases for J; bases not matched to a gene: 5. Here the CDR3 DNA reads TGCGCCAGCAGCTTGGAACGGGACAGGGTGAATGAGCAGTTCTTC. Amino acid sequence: CASSLERDRVNEQFF.

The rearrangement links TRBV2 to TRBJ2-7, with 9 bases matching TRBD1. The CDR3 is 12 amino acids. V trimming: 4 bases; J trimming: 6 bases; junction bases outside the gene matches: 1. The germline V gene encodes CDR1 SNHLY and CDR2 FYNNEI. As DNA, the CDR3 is TGTGCCAGCAGTGTGACAGGGGGCGAGCAGTACTTC. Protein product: CASSVTGGEQYF.

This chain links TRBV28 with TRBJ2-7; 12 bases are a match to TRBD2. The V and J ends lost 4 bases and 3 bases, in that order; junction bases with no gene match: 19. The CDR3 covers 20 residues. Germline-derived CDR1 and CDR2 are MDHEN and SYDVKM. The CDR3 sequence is CASSSRLAGADSILNYEQYF. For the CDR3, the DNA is TGTGCCAGCAGTTCCCGACTAGCGGGAGCAGACTCAATCCTCAACTACGAGCAGTACTTC.

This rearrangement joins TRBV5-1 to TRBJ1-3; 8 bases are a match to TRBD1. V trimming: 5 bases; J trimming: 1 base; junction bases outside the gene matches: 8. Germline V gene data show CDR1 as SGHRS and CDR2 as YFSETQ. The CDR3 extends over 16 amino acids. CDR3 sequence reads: CASSSSTGVSGNTIYF. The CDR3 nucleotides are TGCGCCAGCAGTTCGTCGACAGGGGTTTCTGGAAACACCATATATTTT.

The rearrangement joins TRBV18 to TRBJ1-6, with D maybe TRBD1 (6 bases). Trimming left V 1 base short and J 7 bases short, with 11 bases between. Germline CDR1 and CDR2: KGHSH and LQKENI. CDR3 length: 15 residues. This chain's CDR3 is CASSPRGQLNSPLHF. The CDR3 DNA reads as TGTGCCAGCTCACCACGCGGACAGCTAAATTCACCCCTCCACTTT.

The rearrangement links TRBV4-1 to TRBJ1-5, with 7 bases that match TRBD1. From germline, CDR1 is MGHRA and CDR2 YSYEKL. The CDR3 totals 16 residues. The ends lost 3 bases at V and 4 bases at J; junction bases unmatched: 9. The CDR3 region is CASSHDPRQGNQPQHF. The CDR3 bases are TGCGCCAGCAGCCACGACCCTAGACAGGGTAATCAGCCCCAGCATTTT.

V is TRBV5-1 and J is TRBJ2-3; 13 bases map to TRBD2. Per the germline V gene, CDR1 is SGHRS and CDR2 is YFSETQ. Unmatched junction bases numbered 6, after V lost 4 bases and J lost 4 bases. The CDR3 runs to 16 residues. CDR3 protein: CASSAWTSGSPDTQYF. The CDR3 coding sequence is TGCGCCAGCAGCGCGTGGACTAGCGGGAGCCCAGATACGCAGTATTTT. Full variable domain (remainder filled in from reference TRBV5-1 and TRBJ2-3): KAGVTQTPRYLIKTRGQQVTLSCSPISGHRSVSWYQQTPGQGLQFLFEYFSETQRNKGNFPGRFSGRQFSNSRSEMNVSTLELGDSALYLCASSAWTSGSPDTQYFGPGTRLTVL.

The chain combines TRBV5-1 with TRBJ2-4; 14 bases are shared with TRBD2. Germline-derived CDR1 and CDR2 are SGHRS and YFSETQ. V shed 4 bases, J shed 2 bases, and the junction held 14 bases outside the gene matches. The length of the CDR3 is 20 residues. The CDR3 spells CASSLRLAGGPRVTKNIQYF. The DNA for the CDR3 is TGCGCCAGCAGCCTTCGACTAGCGGGAGGGCCGAGGGTGACCAAAAACATTCAGTACTTC.